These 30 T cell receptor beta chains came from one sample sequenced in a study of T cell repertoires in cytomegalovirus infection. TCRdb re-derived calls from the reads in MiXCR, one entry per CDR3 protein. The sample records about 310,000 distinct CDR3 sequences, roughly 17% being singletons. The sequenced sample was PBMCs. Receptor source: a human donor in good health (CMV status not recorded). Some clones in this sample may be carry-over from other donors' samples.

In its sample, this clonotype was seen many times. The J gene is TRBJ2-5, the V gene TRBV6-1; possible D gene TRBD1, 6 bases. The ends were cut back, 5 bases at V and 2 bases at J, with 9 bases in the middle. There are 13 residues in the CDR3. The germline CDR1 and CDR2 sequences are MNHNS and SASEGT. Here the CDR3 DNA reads TGTGCCAGCAGTCAGGGGCCTCAAGAGACCCAGTACTTC. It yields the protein CASSQGPQETQYF.

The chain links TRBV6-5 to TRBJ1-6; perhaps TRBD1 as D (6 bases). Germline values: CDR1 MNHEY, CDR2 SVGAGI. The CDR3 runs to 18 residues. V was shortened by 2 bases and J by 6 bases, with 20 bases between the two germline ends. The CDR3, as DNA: TGTGCCAGCAGTTACGAAGGACAGCCATACGATAGTAATTCACCCCTCCACTTT. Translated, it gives CASSYEGQPYDSNSPLHF.

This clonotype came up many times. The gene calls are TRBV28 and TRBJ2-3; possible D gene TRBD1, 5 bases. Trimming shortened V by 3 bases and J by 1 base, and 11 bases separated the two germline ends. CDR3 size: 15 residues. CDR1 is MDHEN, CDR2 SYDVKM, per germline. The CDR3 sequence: CASSLTEKRTDTQYF. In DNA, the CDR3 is TGTGCCAGCAGTTTGACAGAAAAACGCACAGATACGCAGTATTTT.

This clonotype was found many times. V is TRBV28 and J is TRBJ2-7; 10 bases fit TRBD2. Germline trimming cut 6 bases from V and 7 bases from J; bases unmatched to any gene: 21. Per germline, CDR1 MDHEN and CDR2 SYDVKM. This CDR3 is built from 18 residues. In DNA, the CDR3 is TGTGCCAGCAGCCTACGAGGGAGGATAGCGGGGGGATTCCATGAGCAGTACTTC. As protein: CASSLRGRIAGGFHEQYF. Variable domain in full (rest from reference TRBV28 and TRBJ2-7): DVKVTQSSRYLVKRTGEKVFLECVQDMDHENMFWYRQDPGLGLRLIYFSYDVKMKEKGDIPEGYSVSREKKERFSLILESASTNQTSMYLCASSLRGRIAGGFHEQYFGPGTRLTVT.

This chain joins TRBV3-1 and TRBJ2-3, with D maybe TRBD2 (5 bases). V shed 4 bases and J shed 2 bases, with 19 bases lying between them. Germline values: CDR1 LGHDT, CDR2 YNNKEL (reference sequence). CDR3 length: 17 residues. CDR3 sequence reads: CASSLSGGFSATDTQYF. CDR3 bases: TGTGCCAGCAGCCTCTCAGGCGGGTTTAGCGCCACAGATACGCAGTATTTT.

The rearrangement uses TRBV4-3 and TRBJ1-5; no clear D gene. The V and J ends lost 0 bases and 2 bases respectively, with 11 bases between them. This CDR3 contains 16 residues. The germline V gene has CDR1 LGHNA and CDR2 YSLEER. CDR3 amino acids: CASSQEAFRGNQPQHF. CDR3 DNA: TGCGCCAGCAGCCAAGAAGCTTTTAGAGGCAATCAGCCCCAGCATTTT.

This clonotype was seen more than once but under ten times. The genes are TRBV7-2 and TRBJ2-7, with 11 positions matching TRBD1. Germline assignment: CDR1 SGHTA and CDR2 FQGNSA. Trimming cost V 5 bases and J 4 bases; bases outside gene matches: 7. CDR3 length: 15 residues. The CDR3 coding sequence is TGTGCCAGCAGCACCGGACAGGGGGCGGGGTACGAGCAGTACTTC. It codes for CASSTGQGAGYEQYF.

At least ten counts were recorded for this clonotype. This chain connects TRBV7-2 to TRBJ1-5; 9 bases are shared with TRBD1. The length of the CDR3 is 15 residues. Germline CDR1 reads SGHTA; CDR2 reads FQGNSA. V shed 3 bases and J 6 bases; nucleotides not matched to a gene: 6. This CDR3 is CASSLGQGSSQPQHF. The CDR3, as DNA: TGTGCCAGCAGCTTGGGACAGGGATCGAGTCAGCCCCAGCATTTT. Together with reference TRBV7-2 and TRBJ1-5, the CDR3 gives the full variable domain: GAGVSQSPSNKVTEKGKDVELRCDPISGHTALYWYRQSLGQGLEFLIYFQGNSAPDKSGLPSDRFSAERTGGSVSTLTIQRTQQEDSAVYLCASSLGQGSSQPQHFGDGTRLSIL.

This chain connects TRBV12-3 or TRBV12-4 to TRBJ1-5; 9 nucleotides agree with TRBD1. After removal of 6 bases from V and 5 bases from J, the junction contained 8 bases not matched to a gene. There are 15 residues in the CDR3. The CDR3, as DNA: TGTGCCAGCAGAGCCGGGACAGGGTATCATCAGCCCCAGCATTTT. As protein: CASRAGTGYHQPQHF.

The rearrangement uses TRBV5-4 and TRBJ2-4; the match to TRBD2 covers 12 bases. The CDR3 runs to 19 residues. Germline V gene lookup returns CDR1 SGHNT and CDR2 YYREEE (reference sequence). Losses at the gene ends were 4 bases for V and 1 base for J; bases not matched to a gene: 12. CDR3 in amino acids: CASSGGTSGRGGAKNIQYF. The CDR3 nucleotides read TGTGCCAGCAGCGGGGGGACTAGCGGGCGGGGAGGGGCCAAAAACATTCAGTACTTC.

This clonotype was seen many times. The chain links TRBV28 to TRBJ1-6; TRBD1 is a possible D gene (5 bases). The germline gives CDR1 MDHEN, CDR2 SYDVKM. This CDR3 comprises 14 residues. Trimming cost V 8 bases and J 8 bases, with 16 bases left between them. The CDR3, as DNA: TGTGCCAGCGGAGGGATCAGGGTGGATTCACCCCTCCACTTT. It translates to CASGGIRVDSPLHF.

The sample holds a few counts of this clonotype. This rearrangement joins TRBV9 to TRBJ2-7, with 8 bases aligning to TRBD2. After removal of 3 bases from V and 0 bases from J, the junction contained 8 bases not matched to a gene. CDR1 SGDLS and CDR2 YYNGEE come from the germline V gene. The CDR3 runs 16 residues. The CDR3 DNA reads TGTGCCAGCAGCGCCGGTTTCGGGGGGGGCTCCTACGAGCAGTACTTC. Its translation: CASSAGFGGGSYEQYF. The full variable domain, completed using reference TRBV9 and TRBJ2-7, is DSGVTQTPKHLITATGQRVTLRCSPRSGDLSVYWYQQSLDQGLQFLIQYYNGEERAKGNILERFSAQQFPDLHSELNLSSLELGDSALYFCASSAGFGGGSYEQYFGPGTRLTVT.

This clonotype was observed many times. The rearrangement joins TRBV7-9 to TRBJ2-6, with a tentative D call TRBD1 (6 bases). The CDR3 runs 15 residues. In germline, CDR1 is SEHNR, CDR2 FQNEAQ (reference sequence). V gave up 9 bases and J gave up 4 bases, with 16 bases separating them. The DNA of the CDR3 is TGTGCCAGTGGAAACAGGGTGCCCGGGGCCAACGTCCTGACTTTC. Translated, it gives CASGNRVPGANVLTF.

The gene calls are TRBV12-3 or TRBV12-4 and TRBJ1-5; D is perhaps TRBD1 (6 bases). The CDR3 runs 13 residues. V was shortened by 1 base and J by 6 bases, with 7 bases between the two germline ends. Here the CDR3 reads CASSLEGVQPQHF. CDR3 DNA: TGTGCCAGCAGTTTAGAGGGGGTTCAGCCCCAGCATTTT.

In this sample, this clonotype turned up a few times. CDR3 residues: CASSLAASGDETQYF. CDR3 coding DNA: TGTGCCAGCAGCTTAGCGGCTAGCGGGGACGAGACCCAGTACTTC. V is TRBV7-3 and J is TRBJ2-5; 9 nucleotides agree with TRBD2. Unmatched junction bases numbered 6, after V lost 2 bases and J lost 5 bases. Per the germline V gene, CDR1 is SGHTA and CDR2 is FQGTGA. The CDR3 covers 15 residues.

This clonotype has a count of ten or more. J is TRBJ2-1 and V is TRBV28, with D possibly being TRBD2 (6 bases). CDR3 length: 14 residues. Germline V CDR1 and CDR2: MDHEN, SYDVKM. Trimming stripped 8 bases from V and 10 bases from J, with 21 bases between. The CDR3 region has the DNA TGTGCCAGCCGCTCAACCCATCGTGGGGGGGAGCAGTTCTTC. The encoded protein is CASRSTHRGGEQFF.

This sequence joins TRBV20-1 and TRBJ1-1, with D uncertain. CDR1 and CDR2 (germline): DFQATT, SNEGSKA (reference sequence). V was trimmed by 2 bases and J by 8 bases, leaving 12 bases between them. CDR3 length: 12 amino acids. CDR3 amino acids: CSARSTAVEAFF. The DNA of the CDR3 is TGCAGTGCTAGAAGTACGGCCGTCGAAGCTTTCTTT.

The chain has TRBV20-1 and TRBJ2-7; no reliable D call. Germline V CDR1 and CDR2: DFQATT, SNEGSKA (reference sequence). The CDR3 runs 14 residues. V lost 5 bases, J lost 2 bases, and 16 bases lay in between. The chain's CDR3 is CSALLTPGPYEQYF. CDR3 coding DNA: TGCAGTGCTCTGCTAACCCCCGGGCCCTACGAGCAGTACTTC.

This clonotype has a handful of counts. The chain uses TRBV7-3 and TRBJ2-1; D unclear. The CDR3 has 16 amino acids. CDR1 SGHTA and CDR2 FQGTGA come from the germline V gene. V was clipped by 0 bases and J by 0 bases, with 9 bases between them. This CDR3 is CASSLTAEHSYNEQFF. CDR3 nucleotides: TGTGCCAGCAGCTTAACGGCGGAACACTCCTACAATGAGCAGTTCTTC.

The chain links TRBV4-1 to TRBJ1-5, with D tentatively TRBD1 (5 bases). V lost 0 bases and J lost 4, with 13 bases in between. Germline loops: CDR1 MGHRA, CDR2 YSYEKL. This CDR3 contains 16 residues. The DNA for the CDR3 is TGCGCCAGCAGCCAAGAATTTCTATGGGGGAATCAGCCCCAGCATTTT. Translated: CASSQEFLWGNQPQHF.

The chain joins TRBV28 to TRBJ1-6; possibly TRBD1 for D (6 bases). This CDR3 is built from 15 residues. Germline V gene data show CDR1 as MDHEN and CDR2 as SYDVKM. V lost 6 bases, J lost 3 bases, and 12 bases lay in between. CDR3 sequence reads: CASRDGTNYNSPLHF. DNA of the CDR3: TGTGCCAGCAGAGACGGGACAAACTATAATTCACCCCTCCACTTT.

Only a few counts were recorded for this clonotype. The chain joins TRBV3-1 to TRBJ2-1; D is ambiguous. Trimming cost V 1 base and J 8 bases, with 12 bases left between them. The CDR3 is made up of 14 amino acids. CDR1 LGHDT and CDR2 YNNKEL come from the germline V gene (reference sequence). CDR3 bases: TGTGCCAGCAGCCAAGTCCCGCTCCGAGATGAGCAGTTCTTC. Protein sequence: CASSQVPLRDEQFF.

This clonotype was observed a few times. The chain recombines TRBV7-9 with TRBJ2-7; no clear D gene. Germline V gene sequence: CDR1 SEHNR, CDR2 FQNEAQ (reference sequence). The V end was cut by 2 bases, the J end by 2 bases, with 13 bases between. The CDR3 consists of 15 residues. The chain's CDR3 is CASSLSNGPTYEQYF. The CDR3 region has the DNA TGTGCCAGCAGCTTATCTAACGGGCCGACCTACGAGCAGTACTTC.

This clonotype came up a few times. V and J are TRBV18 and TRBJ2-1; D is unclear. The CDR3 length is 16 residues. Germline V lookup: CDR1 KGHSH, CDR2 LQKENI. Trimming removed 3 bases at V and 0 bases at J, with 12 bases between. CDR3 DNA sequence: TGTGCCAGCTCACCGCAGGCCAGAAGCTCCTACAATGAGCAGTTCTTC. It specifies CASSPQARSSYNEQFF.

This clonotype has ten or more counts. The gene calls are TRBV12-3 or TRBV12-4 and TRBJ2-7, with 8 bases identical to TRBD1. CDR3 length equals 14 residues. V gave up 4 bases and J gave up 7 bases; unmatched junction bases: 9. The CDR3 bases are TGTGCCAGCAGTTGGGAGACAGGGGCGGAGGAGCAGTACTTC. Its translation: CASSWETGAEEQYF.

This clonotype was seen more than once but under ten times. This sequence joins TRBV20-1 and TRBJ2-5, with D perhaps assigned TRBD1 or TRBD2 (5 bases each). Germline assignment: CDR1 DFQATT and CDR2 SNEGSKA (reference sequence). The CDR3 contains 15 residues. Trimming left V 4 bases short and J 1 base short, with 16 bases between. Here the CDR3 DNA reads TGCAGTGCTACACGGGACGGAGGAACCCAAGAGACCCAGTACTTC. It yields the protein CSATRDGGTQETQYF.

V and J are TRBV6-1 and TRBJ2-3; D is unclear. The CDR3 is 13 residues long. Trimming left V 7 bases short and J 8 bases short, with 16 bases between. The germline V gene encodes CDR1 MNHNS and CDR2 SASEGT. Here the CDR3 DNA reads TGTGCCAGCAAAGTCGACCCAGCCGGTACGCAGTATTTT. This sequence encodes CASKVDPAGTQYF.

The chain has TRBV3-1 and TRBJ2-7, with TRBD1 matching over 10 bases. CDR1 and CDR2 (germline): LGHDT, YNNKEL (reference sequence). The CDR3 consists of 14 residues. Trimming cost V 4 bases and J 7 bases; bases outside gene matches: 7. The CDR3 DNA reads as TGTGCCAGCAGCCCGGGACAGGGGTTGAGAGAGCAGTACTTC. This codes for CASSPGQGLREQYF.

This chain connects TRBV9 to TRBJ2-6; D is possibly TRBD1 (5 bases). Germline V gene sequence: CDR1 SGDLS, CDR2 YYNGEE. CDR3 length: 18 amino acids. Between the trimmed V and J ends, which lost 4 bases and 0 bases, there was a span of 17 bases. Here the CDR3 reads CASSLMSGNPSGANVLTF. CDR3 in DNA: TGTGCCAGCAGCTTAATGTCAGGGAACCCCTCTGGGGCCAACGTCCTGACTTTC.

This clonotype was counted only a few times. The CDR3 sequence: CASSLGSRDEQYF. CDR3 coding DNA: TGTGCCAGCAGCTTAGGATCCAGGGACGAGCAGTACTTC. V is TRBV7-9 and J is TRBJ2-7; D possibly corresponds to TRBD1 (5 bases). Deletions cut 1 base from V and 5 bases from J, with 9 bases between. The length of the CDR3 is 13 residues. Looked up from germline, CDR1 is SEHNR and CDR2 is FQNEAQ (reference sequence). Variable domain in full (rest from reference TRBV7-9 and TRBJ2-7): DTGVSQNPRHKITKRGQNVTFRCDPISEHNRLYWYRQTLGQGPEFLTYFQNEAQLEKSRLLSDRFSAERPKGSFSTLEIQRTEQGDSAMYLCASSLGSRDEQYFGPGTRLTVT.